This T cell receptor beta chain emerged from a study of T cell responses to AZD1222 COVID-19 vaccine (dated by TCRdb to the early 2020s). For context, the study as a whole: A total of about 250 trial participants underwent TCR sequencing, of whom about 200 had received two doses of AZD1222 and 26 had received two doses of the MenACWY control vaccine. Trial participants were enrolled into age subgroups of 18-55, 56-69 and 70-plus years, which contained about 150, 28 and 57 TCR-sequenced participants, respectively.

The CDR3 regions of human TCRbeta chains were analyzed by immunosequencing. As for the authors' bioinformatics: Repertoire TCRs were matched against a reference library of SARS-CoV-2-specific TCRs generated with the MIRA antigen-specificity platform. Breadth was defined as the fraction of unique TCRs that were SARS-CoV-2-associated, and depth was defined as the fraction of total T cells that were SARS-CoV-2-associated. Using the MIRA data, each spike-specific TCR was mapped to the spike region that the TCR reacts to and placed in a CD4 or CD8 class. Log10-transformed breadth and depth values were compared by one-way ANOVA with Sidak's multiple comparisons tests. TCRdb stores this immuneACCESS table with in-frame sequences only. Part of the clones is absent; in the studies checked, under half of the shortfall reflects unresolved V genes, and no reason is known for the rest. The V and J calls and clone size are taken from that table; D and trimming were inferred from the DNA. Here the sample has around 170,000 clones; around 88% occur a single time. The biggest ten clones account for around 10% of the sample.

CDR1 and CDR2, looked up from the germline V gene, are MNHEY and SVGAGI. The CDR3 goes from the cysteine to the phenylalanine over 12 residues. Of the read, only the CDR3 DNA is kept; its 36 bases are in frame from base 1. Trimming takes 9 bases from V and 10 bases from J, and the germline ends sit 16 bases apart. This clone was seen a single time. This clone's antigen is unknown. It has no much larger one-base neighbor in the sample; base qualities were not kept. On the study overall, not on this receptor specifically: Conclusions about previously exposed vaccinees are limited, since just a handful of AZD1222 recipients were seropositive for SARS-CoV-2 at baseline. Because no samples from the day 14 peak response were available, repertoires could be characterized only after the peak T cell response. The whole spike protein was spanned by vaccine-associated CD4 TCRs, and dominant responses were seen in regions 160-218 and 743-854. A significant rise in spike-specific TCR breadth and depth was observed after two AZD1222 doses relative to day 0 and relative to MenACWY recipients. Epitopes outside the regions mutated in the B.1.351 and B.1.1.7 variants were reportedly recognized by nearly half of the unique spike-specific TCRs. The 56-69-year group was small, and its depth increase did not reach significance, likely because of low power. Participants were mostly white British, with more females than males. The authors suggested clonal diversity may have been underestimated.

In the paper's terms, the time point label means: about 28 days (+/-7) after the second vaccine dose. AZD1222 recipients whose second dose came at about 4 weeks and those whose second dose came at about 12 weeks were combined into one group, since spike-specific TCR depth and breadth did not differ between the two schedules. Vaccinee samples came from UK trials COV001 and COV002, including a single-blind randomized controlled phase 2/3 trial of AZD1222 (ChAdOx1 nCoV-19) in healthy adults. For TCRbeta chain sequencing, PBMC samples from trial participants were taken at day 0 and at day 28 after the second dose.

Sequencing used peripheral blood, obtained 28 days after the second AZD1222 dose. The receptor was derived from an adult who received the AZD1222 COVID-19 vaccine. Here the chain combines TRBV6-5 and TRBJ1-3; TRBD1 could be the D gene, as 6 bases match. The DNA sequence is TGTGCCAGTCAAAGGGGGGAAGGTACCATATATTTT. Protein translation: CASQRGEGTIYF.